Below, 24 T cell receptor beta chains from the same sample are listed, as sequenced in a study of T cells in Graves' hyperthyroidism and ophthalmopathy. The CDR3 regions of TCR beta were amplified from RNA transcripts. The HTBI set primed first-round TCR CDR3 RT-PCR. TCRdb ran MiXCR on the multiplex PCR reads and lists one entry per CDR3 protein. The data hold fewer than 550,000 distinct CDR3 sequences, with approximately 25% observed a single time. Input material: blood. Receptor source: a woman in her twenties or thirties with Graves' ophthalmopathy.

This clonotype occurred many times. The chain is built from TRBV6-1 and TRBJ2-7; D not certain. Germline CDR1 reads MNHNS; CDR2 reads SASEGT. The CDR3 is 18 residues long. Trimming took off 1 base at V and 3 bases at J, with 22 bases between the two ends. The CDR3 sequence is CASSEDGSQSPLFYEQYF. The CDR3, as DNA: TGTGCCAGCAGTGAAGACGGCAGCCAAAGCCCCCTATTCTACGAGCAGTACTTC.

The sample holds many counts of this clonotype. The chain has TRBV7-8 and TRBJ2-7, with 11 bases aligning to TRBD2. Germline loops: CDR1 SGHVS, CDR2 FQNEAQ. After removal of 5 bases from V and 0 bases from J, the junction contained 3 bases not matched to a gene. The CDR3 length is 15 residues. CDR3 sequence: CASSPGTSGSYEQYF. CDR3 nucleotide sequence: TGTGCCAGCAGCCCGGGGACTAGCGGCTCCTACGAGCAGTACTTC. The full variable domain, with the rest looked up from reference TRBV7-8 and TRBJ2-7, is GAGVSQSPRYKVAKRGQDVALRCDPISGHVSLFWYQQALGQGPEFLTYFQNEAQLDKSGLPSDRFFAERPEGSVSTLKIQRTQQEDSAVYLCASSPGTSGSYEQYFGPGTRLTVT.

This clonotype was seen a single time. The chain is built from TRBV11-2 and TRBJ2-2; TRBD1 might be the D (5 bases). The CDR3 has 14 residues. Germline CDR1 and CDR2: SGHAT and FQNNGV. The V gene lost 2 bases and the J gene lost 6 bases, with 10 bases spanning the gap. In nucleotides, the CDR3 is TGTGCCAGCAGCTTAAGGGGTCTGCCCGGGGAGCTGTTTTTT. This gives the protein CASSLRGLPGELFF.

The table lists this clonotype with many counts. The V gene is TRBV6-2 or TRBV6-3, the J gene TRBJ1-1; no definite D call. CDR1 and CDR2 (germline): MNHEY, SVGEGT. The V gene lost 2 bases and the J gene lost 1 base, with 14 bases spanning the gap. The CDR3 runs 16 residues. The CDR3 loop is CASSYPAEQSNTEAFF. CDR3 sequence (DNA): TGTGCCAGCAGTTACCCCGCCGAACAGTCGAACACTGAAGCTTTCTTT.

This clonotype was seen repeatedly, ten times or more. V and J are TRBV28 and TRBJ2-7; tentatively, D is TRBD1 (5 bases). Trimming cost V 7 bases and J 6 bases, with 13 bases left between them. CDR1 MDHEN and CDR2 SYDVKM come from the germline V gene. This CDR3 is 12 amino acids long. CDR3 sequence: CASKAGWPEQYF. Here the CDR3 DNA reads TGTGCCAGCAAGGCAGGGTGGCCCGAGCAGTACTTC.

This clonotype appeared a single time. The chain uses TRBV25-1 and TRBJ2-7, with 7 bases that match TRBD1. With 10 bases clipped from V and 2 bases from J, the junction kept 14 bases outside the gene matches. Looked up from germline, CDR1 is MGHDK and CDR2 is SYGVNS. The length of the CDR3 is 15 residues. The chain's CDR3 is CAIPSPDRETYEQYF. The CDR3 nucleotides read TGTGCCATCCCGTCCCCTGACAGGGAAACCTACGAGCAGTACTTC.

The chain carries TRBV27 and TRBJ1-6, with 8 bases matching TRBD1. The CDR3 sequence is 14 residues long. V trimming: 6 bases; J trimming: 9 bases; junction bases outside the gene matches: 7. CDR1 is MNHEY, CDR2 SMNVEV, per germline (reference sequence). Here the CDR3 reads CASRSTGGGSPLHF. CDR3 DNA sequence: TGTGCCAGCAGATCAACAGGGGGGGGTTCACCCCTCCACTTT.

This clonotype showed up many times. The chain links TRBV6-2 or TRBV6-3 to TRBJ2-6, with 13 bases lining up with TRBD2. CDR3 length equals 18 residues. Germline V gene data show CDR1 as MNHEY and CDR2 as SVGEGT. The V segment lost 5 bases and the J segment 1 base; nucleotides outside the gene matches: 5. CDR3 DNA: TGTGCCAGCAGTACCGGGACTAGCGGGGTATCTGGGGCCAACGTCCTGACTTTC. It yields the protein CASSTGTSGVSGANVLTF.

Many counts were recorded for this clonotype. In DNA, the CDR3 is TGTGCCAGCAGTTTATCGATGGCAGGAAACTATGGCTACACCTTC. Its translation is CASSLSMAGNYGYTF. The chain uses TRBV27 and TRBJ1-2; D remains ambiguous. With 0 bases removed from V and 2 bases from J, the gap between germline ends came to 10 bases. The length of the CDR3 is 15 residues. Looked up from germline, CDR1 is MNHEY and CDR2 is SMNVEV (reference sequence).

The chain has TRBV30 and TRBJ2-2; D unclear. Germline V lookup: CDR1 GTSNPN, CDR2 SVGIG (reference sequence). The V end was cut by 1 base, the J end by 7 bases, with 7 bases between. The length of the CDR3 is 12 residues. CDR3 protein: CAWSGGDGELFF. In DNA form, the CDR3 reads TGTGCCTGGAGTGGTGGGGACGGGGAGCTGTTTTTT.

There are many counts of this clonotype. CDR3 in amino acids: CASSSAVGGVETQYF. In DNA, the CDR3 is TGTGCCAGCAGTTCGGCGGTAGGGGGAGTAGAGACCCAGTACTTC. The chain joins TRBV27 to TRBJ2-5; D possibly corresponds to TRBD1 (6 bases). This CDR3 comprises 15 residues. The ends were cut back, 4 bases at V and 4 bases at J, with 16 bases in the middle. Germline loops: CDR1 MNHEY, CDR2 SMNVEV (reference sequence).

As to this clonotype: Mismatch with germline at one junction end may stem from a read error. The V gene is TRBV12-3 or TRBV12-4, the J gene TRBJ2-7; no clear D gene. The length of the CDR3 is 13 residues. The DNA for the CDR3 is TGTGCCAGTAGTTTTGATCACCCCTACGAGCAGTACTTC. Its protein is CASSFDHPYEQYF.

In this sample, this clonotype turned up a few times. The rearrangement links TRBV6-1 to TRBJ1-2; D not resolved. Germline V gene data show CDR1 as MNHNS and CDR2 as SASEGT. With 6 bases removed from V and 3 bases from J, the gap between germline ends came to 11 bases. This CDR3 has 13 residues. The DNA of the CDR3 is TGTGCCAGCAGCGCCACGGTTTACTATGGCTACACCTTC. As protein: CASSATVYYGYTF.

This clonotype was detected ten times or more. The rearrangement links TRBV7-3 to TRBJ1-3; 7 nucleotides align to TRBD1. The CDR3 is 14 amino acids. CDR1 SGHTA and CDR2 FQGTGA come from the germline V gene. V was clipped by 5 bases and J by 3 bases; unmatched bases: 4. This CDR3 reads CASSRGGDGNTIYF. DNA for the CDR3: TGTGCCAGCAGCCGAGGGGGCGATGGAAACACCATATATTTT.

This clonotype was counted at least ten times. The rearrangement joins TRBV6-5 to TRBJ2-7, with D perhaps matching TRBD2 (5 bases). The V gene's germline CDR1 is MNHEY and CDR2 SVGAGI. Trimming cost V 0 bases and J 3 bases, with 9 bases left between them. The CDR3 covers 14 residues. CDR3 sequence reads: CASSYSRGYYEQYF. The DNA of the CDR3 is TGTGCCAGCAGTTACTCGAGAGGGTACTACGAGCAGTACTTC.

The count of this clonotype is one. The J gene is TRBJ2-7, the V gene TRBV28; 9 bases map to TRBD1. CDR3 length: 15 residues. Germline assignment: CDR1 MDHEN and CDR2 SYDVKM. V dropped 5 bases and J dropped 4; count of bases not matched to a gene: 9. As DNA, the CDR3 is TGTGCCAGCAGTCTCCCCGGGACAGGGCTGTACGAGCAGTACTTC. The encoded protein is CASSLPGTGLYEQYF.

The chain is built from TRBV9 and TRBJ2-5, with 11 bases aligning to TRBD2. The CDR3 consists of 16 residues. Germline CDR1 and CDR2: SGDLS and YYNGEE. The ends lost 4 bases at V and 5 bases at J; junction bases unmatched: 10. The CDR3 protein is CASSQPTSGGGETQYF. The DNA for the CDR3 is TGTGCCAGCAGCCAGCCCACTAGCGGGGGAGGGGAGACCCAGTACTTC. The variable domain in full, completed from reference TRBV9 and TRBJ2-5, reads DSGVTQTPKHLITATGQRVTLRCSPRSGDLSVYWYQQSLDQGLQFLIQYYNGEERAKGNILERFSAQQFPDLHSELNLSSLELGDSALYFCASSQPTSGGGETQYFGPGTRLLVL.

This clonotype was seen ten or more times. V gene TRBV27 combines with J gene TRBJ2-7; 15 bases align to TRBD2. J gave up 3 bases and V 8 bases, and 5 bases lay outside the gene matches. The CDR3 runs to 15 residues. Germline CDR1 and CDR2: MNHEY and SMNVEV (reference sequence). The CDR3 region is CASGTSGGTSYEQYF. The CDR3 DNA is TGTGCCAGCGGGACTAGCGGGGGGACCAGCTACGAGCAGTACTTC.

This clonotype has a count of ten or more. The CDR3 sequence: CATSDSQGKLETQYF. The CDR3 DNA follows: TGTGCCACCAGTGATTCCCAGGGTAAACTAGAGACCCAGTACTTC. V is TRBV24-1 and J is TRBJ2-5; D perhaps matches TRBD1 (5 bases). V lost 2 bases to trimming and J lost 4 bases, with 13 bases between them. The CDR3 covers 15 residues. The V gene's germline CDR1 is KGHDR and CDR2 SFDVKD.

This clonotype was seen a handful of times. The CDR3 protein is CASKASYGYTF. The CDR3 DNA is TGTGCCTCCAAGGCGTCCTATGGCTACACCTTC. This chain connects TRBV6-1 to TRBJ1-2; no firm D call. The germline V and J ends were trimmed by 11 bases and 4 bases, with 11 bases remaining between them. Germline V lookup: CDR1 MNHNS, CDR2 SASEGT. The CDR3 has 11 residues.

In this sample, this clonotype turned up many times. This chain links TRBV18 with TRBJ2-7; perhaps D is TRBD1 or TRBD2 (5 bases each). V was trimmed by 3 bases and J by 5 bases, leaving 11 bases between them. Germline lookup yields CDR1 KGHSH and CDR2 LQKENI. This CDR3 is 13 amino acids long. The CDR3: CASSPGPNHEQYF. The CDR3 bases are TGTGCCAGCTCACCGGGACCGAATCACGAGCAGTACTTC. Combining the CDR3 with reference TRBV18 and TRBJ2-7 gives the whole variable domain NAGVMQNPRHLVRRRGQEARLRCSPMKGHSHVYWYRQLPEEGLKFMVYLQKENIIDESGMPKERFSAEFPKEGPSILRIQQVVRGDSAAYFCASSPGPNHEQYFGPGTRLTVT.

The chain uses TRBV11-2 and TRBJ2-7, with TRBD2 identical over 8 bases. The CDR3 contains 16 residues. The trim removed 5 bases at V and 0 bases at J, leaving 9 bases unmatched. From germline, CDR1 is SGHAT and CDR2 FQNNGV. The CDR3 region has the DNA TGTGCCAGCAGCACGACTAGCGTGACCCCCTCCTACGAGCAGTACTTC. Translation: CASSTTSVTPSYEQYF.

V gene TRBV5-1 combines with J gene TRBJ1-1; D is unclear. The germline gives CDR1 SGHRS, CDR2 YFSETQ. The V end lost 2 bases, the J end lost 1 base, and 9 bases lay between the germline ends. This CDR3 has 14 amino acids. As DNA, the CDR3 is TGCGCCAGCAGCTTCGGGTTTACGAACACTGAAGCTTTCTTT. It specifies CASSFGFTNTEAFF.

This clonotype has at least ten counts. The chain uses TRBV2 and TRBJ2-2, with D perhaps given as TRBD1 or TRBD2 (5 bases each). The CDR3 totals 14 residues. Per germline, CDR1 SNHLY and CDR2 FYNNEI. V dropped 7 bases and J dropped 2 bases, with 11 bases sitting between them. CDR3: CASTGTPNTGELFF. As DNA, the CDR3 is TGTGCCAGCACCGGGACCCCAAACACCGGGGAGCTGTTTTTT.